These T cell receptor beta chains were read from a single sample in a study of OX40 agonist ivuxolimab in advanced cancers. Assay: immunoSEQ multiplex PCR; the TCRdb copy retains only in-frame clones and omits some. The repertoire consists of 50,000 to 75,000 clones, with nearly 90% occurring once and the leading ten covering less than 0.45%. Sequenced here: CD4+ or CD8+ T cells sorted from blood, sampled in a trial of the OX40 agonist ivuxolimab. These receptors came from an adult with an advanced solid tumor such as melanoma, head and neck, liver or kidney cancer. Each CDR3 is given with its conserved first and last residue. The order of the fields is CDR3 protein, CDR3 length, V gene.

CDR3 protein: CASSLGTGKAVF; CDR3 length: 12; V gene: TRBV7-2
CDR3 protein: CASSPGPGGDTGELFF; CDR3 length: 16; V gene: TRBV18
CDR3 protein: CASSQGTAEQFF; CDR3 length: 12; V gene: TRBV5-1
CDR3 protein: CASRKTGNTIYF; CDR3 length: 12; V gene: TRBV19
CDR3 protein: CASRRQGASYEQYF; CDR3 length: 14; V gene: TRBV19
CDR3 protein: CASSLNARQGGTGELFF; CDR3 length: 17; V gene: TRBV7-8
CDR3 protein: CASGLGVITNTGELFF; CDR3 length: 16; V gene: TRBV11-2
CDR3 protein: CASSQDVLVKGGEQFF; CDR3 length: 16; V gene: TRBV4-1
CDR3 protein: CASMQLAGGPNEQFF; CDR3 length: 15; V gene: TRBV14
CDR3 protein: CASRRTGLSNEQFF; CDR3 length: 14; V gene: TRBV5-8
CDR3 protein: CASSLEGLTYEQYF; CDR3 length: 14; V gene: TRBV5-4
CDR3 protein: CASSLRGASGGYEQYF; CDR3 length: 16; V gene: TRBV7-9
CDR3 protein: CASSLQGAGVYGYTF; CDR3 length: 15; V gene: TRBV4-3
CDR3 protein: CASSPSGQGSNQPQHF; CDR3 length: 16; V gene: TRBV21-1
CDR3 protein: CASSLKGSGGAHEQFF; CDR3 length: 16; V gene: TRBV5-5
CDR3 protein: CASSPNAGQGGTGELFF; CDR3 length: 17; V gene: TRBV5-1
CDR3 protein: CASSGGFLDSGETQYF; CDR3 length: 16; V gene: TRBV5-1